Listed here are 3 T cell receptor beta chains from one sample, sequenced in a study of T cells in Graves' hyperthyroidism and ophthalmopathy. Amplified TCR beta CDR3 regions came from RNA transcripts. A set of HTBI primers served as the primers for a first-round RT-PCR of the TCR CDR3. TCRdb reanalysed the multiplex PCR reads using MiXCR and keeps one entry per CDR3 protein. The sample has 400,000 to 450,000 distinct CDR3 sequences, 14% to 15% seen once. Sequencing was performed on blood. All receptors come from a man aged 18 to 29 with Graves' ophthalmopathy.

This clonotype was seen more than once but under ten times. The V gene is TRBV13, the J gene TRBJ2-7; TRBD1 agrees at 7 bases. The CDR3 totals 16 residues. Germline CDR1 is PRHDT and CDR2 is FYEKMQ (reference sequence). V shed 0 bases, J shed 2 bases, and the junction held 7 bases outside the gene matches. The CDR3 here is CASSLGDQDRAYEQYF. The CDR3 DNA sequence: TGTGCCAGCAGCTTAGGGGACCAAGACAGGGCCTACGAGCAGTACTTC.

The rearrangement joins TRBV5-1 to TRBJ1-5; weak D call: TRBD1 (6 bases). The CDR3 totals 15 residues. Germline V lookup: CDR1 SGHRS, CDR2 YFSETQ. Trimming left V 3 bases short and J 7 bases short, with 17 bases between. The CDR3 bases are TGCGCCAGCAGCTCGGAAACCACAGGGATCCAGCCCCAGCATTTT. This translates into CASSSETTGIQPQHF. Full variable domain (rest looked up from reference TRBV5-1 and TRBJ1-5): KAGVTQTPRYLIKTRGQQVTLSCSPISGHRSVSWYQQTPGQGLQFLFEYFSETQRNKGNFPGRFSGRQFSNSRSEMNVSTLELGDSALYLCASSSETTGIQPQHFGDGTRLSIL.

This clonotype was seen at least ten times. This rearrangement joins TRBV30 to TRBJ2-5, with a weak D call TRBD1 (5 bases). Per the germline V gene, CDR1 is GTSNPN and CDR2 is SVGIG (reference sequence). Trimming pared 0 bases from V and 5 bases from J, leaving 13 bases between. The CDR3 consists of 14 residues. The CDR3 coding sequence is TGTGCCTGGAGTGTAAACCCATACAGGGAGACCCAGTACTTC. Translated, it gives CAWSVNPYRETQYF. Full variable domain (rest looked up from reference TRBV30 and TRBJ2-5): SQTIHQWPATLVQPVGSPLSLECTVEGTSNPNLYWYRQAAGRGLQLLFYSVGIGQISSEVPQNLSASRPQDRQFILSSKKLLLSDSGFYLCAWSVNPYRETQYFGPGTRLLVL.